This TCR beta chain was identified in a study of shared clonotypes between healthy human individuals. Sequencing was performed with immunoSEQ multiplex PCR; in TCRdb, only in-frame clones are kept and a portion is missing. The sample includes some 1,100,000 clones, around 82% seen only once; the top ten take roughly 0.56%. The CDR3 contains 14 residues. The V end lost 4 bases, the J end lost 5 bases, and 14 bases lay between the germline ends. CDR1 and CDR2 (germline): SGHRS, YFSETQ. CD4+ cells yielded CD45RA+ naive and CD45RA-negative memory subsets. This chain connects TRBV5-1 to TRBJ2-3, with D unclear. The sequence was collected from a man younger than 35 in good health. Some clones in this sample may be carry-over from other donors' samples. Input material: memory CD4+ T cells from PBMCs. Subset here: CD45RA-negative fraction. The CDR3 region has the DNA TGCGCCAGCAGCAAGCCAGGTGGAGAAGATACGCAGTATTTT. This encodes CASSKPGGEDTQYF.